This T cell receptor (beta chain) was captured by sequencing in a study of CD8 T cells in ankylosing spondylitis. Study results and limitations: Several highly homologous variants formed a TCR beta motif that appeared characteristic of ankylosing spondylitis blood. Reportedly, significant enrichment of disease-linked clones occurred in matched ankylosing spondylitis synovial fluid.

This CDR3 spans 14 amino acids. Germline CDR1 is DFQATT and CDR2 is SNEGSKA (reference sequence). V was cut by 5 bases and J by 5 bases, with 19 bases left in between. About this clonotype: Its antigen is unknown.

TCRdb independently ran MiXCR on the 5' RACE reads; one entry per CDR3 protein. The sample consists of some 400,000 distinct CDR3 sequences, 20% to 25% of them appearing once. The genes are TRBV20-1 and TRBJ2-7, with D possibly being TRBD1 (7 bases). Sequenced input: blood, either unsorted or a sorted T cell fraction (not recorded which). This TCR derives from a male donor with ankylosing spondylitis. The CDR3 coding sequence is TGCAGTGCTCACACTGCGCAGGGGGGCCACGAGCAGTACTTC. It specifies CSAHTAQGGHEQYF.